Shown below are 24 T cell receptor beta chains from a single sample sequenced in a study of blood T cell repertoires in COVID-19. The data were produced by immunoSEQ multiplex PCR, yet TCRdb's version contains in-frame clones alone and is incomplete. The sample records about 100,000 clones, about nine tenths being singletons. Sequenced material: peripheral blood. These receptor sequences come from a man aged 45-65 years with active COVID-19.

The rearrangement uses TRBV29-1 and TRBJ2-1; tentatively, D is TRBD2 (5 bases). Trimming removed 1 base at V and 0 bases at J, with 16 bases between. This CDR3 is built from 17 residues. Germline values: CDR1 SQVTM, CDR2 ANQGSEA. CDR3 region: CSVEGVQRAGSYNEQFF. CDR3 nucleotides: TGCAGCGTTGAAGGGGTGCAGAGGGCCGGCTCCTACAATGAGCAGTTCTTC.

The V call is TRBV6-5, the J call TRBJ1-1; 7 bases are shared with TRBD1. The CDR3 length is 13 residues. With 6 bases clipped from V and 7 bases from J, the junction kept 8 bases outside the gene matches. Germline V lookup: CDR1 MNHEY, CDR2 SVGAGI. Here the CDR3 reads CASRDDRAREAFF. The CDR3 DNA reads as TGTGCCAGCAGAGATGACAGGGCCCGTGAAGCTTTCTTT.

V usage is TRBV30 and J usage is TRBJ2-6; perhaps TRBD2 as D (6 bases). Trimming shortened V by 5 bases and J by 11 bases, and 10 bases separated the two germline ends. This CDR3 has 11 residues. Germline-derived CDR1 and CDR2 are GTSNPN and SVGIG (reference sequence). This CDR3 is CAWAGGYVLTF. The CDR3 DNA is TGTGCCTGGGCCGGAGGGTACGTCCTGACTTTC.

The rearrangement uses TRBV2 and TRBJ1-5; D perhaps matches TRBD1 (6 bases). The CDR3 contains 14 residues. CDR1 is SNHLY and CDR2 is FYNNEI in the germline V gene. V dropped 6 bases and J dropped 7 bases, with 16 bases sitting between them. CDR3 in DNA: TGTGCCAGCAGCGATAAACAGGGTTTGCAGCCCCAGCATTTT. Translating gives CASSDKQGLQPQHF.

V usage is TRBV6-1 and J usage is TRBJ2-2; D ambiguous. Germline values: CDR1 MNHNS, CDR2 SASEGT. V was shortened by 3 bases and J by 3 bases, with 8 bases between the two germline ends. The CDR3 is 14 amino acids. The chain's CDR3 is CASSERHDTGELFF. The CDR3 DNA reads as TGTGCCAGCAGTGAGAGACACGACACCGGGGAGCTGTTTTTT.

The chain recombines TRBV5-6 with TRBJ1-2; D uncertain. CDR1 is SGHDT and CDR2 is YYEEEE in the germline V gene. This CDR3 comprises 11 residues. The V and J ends lost 1 base and 8 bases respectively, with 6 bases between them. The CDR3 DNA reads TGTGCCAGCAGCTTGTATGCGGGCTACACCTTC. It codes for CASSLYAGYTF.

The chain couples TRBV6-6 to TRBJ2-1; 8 nucleotides match TRBD2. CDR3 length: 13 amino acids. CDR1 and CDR2 (germline): MNHNY, SVGAGI (reference sequence). V shed 5 bases and J 9 bases; nucleotides not matched to a gene: 6. Here the CDR3 reads CASSREGRREQFF. In DNA, the CDR3 is TGTGCCAGCAGTCGGGAGGGCCGCCGTGAGCAGTTCTTC.

The rearrangement links TRBV5-8 to TRBJ2-3; possibly TRBD2 for D (7 bases). Trimming pared 6 bases from V and 3 bases from J, leaving 17 bases between. CDR3 length: 15 amino acids. Per the germline V gene, CDR1 is SGHTS and CDR2 is YDEGEE. The CDR3 nucleotides read TGTGCCAGCACTCTTTGGGGGGGCAAAACAGATACGCAGTATTTT. It codes for CASTLWGGKTDTQYF.

V is TRBV2 and J is TRBJ1-1; possible D gene TRBD1, 5 bases. The length of the CDR3 is 11 residues. V was trimmed by 9 bases and J by 8 bases, leaving 13 bases between them. Per germline, CDR1 SNHLY and CDR2 FYNNEI. For the CDR3, the DNA is TGTGCCAGAAGCCCTGGGGCAGAAGCTTTCTTT. This sequence encodes CARSPGAEAFF.

The chain employs TRBV5-1 and TRBJ2-1; maybe TRBD1 (5 bases). The CDR3 has 16 residues. V lost 4 bases and J lost 5, with 19 bases in between. The germline CDR1 and CDR2 sequences are SGHRS and YFSETQ. CDR3 residues: CASSREQATINNEQFF. The DNA for the CDR3 is TGCGCCAGCAGCAGAGAACAGGCAACCATAAACAATGAGCAGTTCTTC.

The chain links TRBV4-1 to TRBJ2-3; 8 bases agree with TRBD1. This CDR3 contains 17 residues. Germline values: CDR1 MGHRA, CDR2 YSYEKL. With 3 bases clipped from V and 5 bases from J, the junction kept 13 bases outside the gene matches. Written as DNA, the CDR3 is TGCGCCAGCAGCCACCTGGACAGGGCTTATTTCGGAGATACGCAGTATTTT. This translates into CASSHLDRAYFGDTQYF.

The V and J genes are TRBV7-9 and TRBJ2-2, with D hard to call. The V end was cut by 4 bases, the J end by 3 bases, with 9 bases between. CDR3 length equals 14 residues. Germline V gene data show CDR1 as SEHNR and CDR2 as FQNEAQ (reference sequence). Here the CDR3 DNA reads TGTGCCAGCAGCTCGTCAGCGTACACCGGGGAGCTGTTTTTT. Translating gives CASSSSAYTGELFF.

The chain combines TRBV6-5 with TRBJ2-3, with 11 bases identical to TRBD2. Germline V CDR1 and CDR2: MNHEY, SVGAGI. Trimming removed 2 bases from V and 6 bases from J; junction bases left unmatched: 4. The CDR3 length is 15 residues. CDR3 nucleotides: TGTGCCAGCAGTTACACCGGGACTAGCGGCGATACGCAGTATTTT. It encodes CASSYTGTSGDTQYF.

The V call is TRBV19, the J call TRBJ1-2; TRBD1 aligns across 7 bases. V gave up 5 bases and J gave up 4 bases; unmatched junction bases: 7. CDR1 is LNHDA and CDR2 is SQIVND in the germline V gene (reference sequence). The length of the CDR3 is 14 residues. CDR3 region: CASSSNRGPYGYTF. Written as DNA, the CDR3 is TGTGCCAGTAGTTCTAACAGGGGACCCTATGGCTACACCTTC.

V usage is TRBV7-2 and J usage is TRBJ2-1, with D perhaps matching TRBD2 (6 bases). This CDR3 has 15 residues. From germline, CDR1 is SGHTA and CDR2 FQGNSA. With 5 bases removed from V and 4 bases from J, the gap between germline ends came to 15 bases. Here the CDR3 DNA reads TGTGCCAGCAGCGCACCGCCGGGAGTGTACAATGAGCAGTTCTTC. Protein: CASSAPPGVYNEQFF.

This chain connects TRBV3-1 (or the pseudogene TRBV3-2) to TRBJ1-6; D ambiguous. Trimming stripped 2 bases from V and 7 bases from J, with 9 bases between. The CDR3 covers 14 residues. Germline V CDR1 and CDR2: LGHDT, YNNKEL (reference sequence). CDR3 nucleotides: TGTGCCAGCAGCCAATACCCCAGGAATTCACCCCTCCACTTT. This translates into CASSQYPRNSPLHF.

The chain's CDR3 is CASSPRSRGTQYF. As DNA, the CDR3 is TGTGCCAGCAGCCCCAGGTCTCGGGGGACCCAGTACTTC. This chain uses TRBV14 with TRBJ2-5; D is possibly TRBD2 (5 bases). CDR3 length: 13 amino acids. Deletions cut 4 bases from V and 7 bases from J, with 13 bases between. CDR1 and CDR2 (germline): SGHDN, FVKESK.

The rearrangement joins TRBV3-1 (or the pseudogene TRBV3-2) to TRBJ2-1; the match to TRBD2 covers 16 bases. This CDR3 is 17 amino acids long. CDR1 is LGHDT, CDR2 YNNKEL, per germline (reference sequence). The trim removed 0 bases at V and 8 bases at J, leaving 4 bases unmatched. The CDR3 loop reads CASSQEGTSGGAYEQFF. In DNA form, the CDR3 reads TGTGCCAGCAGCCAAGAGGGGACTAGCGGGGGGGCCTATGAGCAGTTCTTC.

J is TRBJ1-2 and V is TRBV10-2; 12 bases are a match to TRBD1. J gave up 7 bases and V 5 bases, and 8 bases lay outside the gene matches. The length of the CDR3 is 15 residues. In germline, CDR1 is WSHSY, CDR2 SAAADI. The CDR3 spells CASSQGTGGAFGYTF. CDR3 bases: TGCGCCAGCAGTCAAGGGACAGGGGGCGCGTTTGGCTACACCTTC.

Details on this clone: A read error may produce the germline difference seen at one junction end. CDR3 nucleotides: TGTGCCAGCAGTGACATCAGCGGGGGGGCCTATAATGAGCAGTTCTTC. As protein: CASSDISGGAYNEQFF. The genes are TRBV25-1 and TRBJ2-1; 10 positions agree with TRBD2. CDR1 and CDR2 from the germline V gene are MGHDK and SYGVNS. CDR3 length: 16 residues.

This chain links TRBV5-3 with TRBJ1-5, with TRBD1 matching over 8 bases. TRBV5-3 is marked as an open reading frame, function uncertain. Unmatched junction bases numbered 8, after V lost 1 base and J lost 5 bases. This CDR3 contains 16 residues. CDR3 protein: CARSLPGGAGDQPQHF. The CDR3 coding sequence is TGTGCCAGAAGCTTGCCAGGGGGCGCAGGTGATCAGCCCCAGCATTTT.

V and J are TRBV12-5 and TRBJ2-1; 11 bases fit TRBD1. The ends lost 6 bases at V and 7 bases at J; junction bases unmatched: 11. Germline lookup yields CDR1 LGHNT and CDR2 FRNRAP. The CDR3 loop spans 16 amino acids. CDR3 sequence reads: CASGKNPGQGENEQFF. CDR3 coding DNA: TGTGCTAGTGGAAAAAACCCGGGACAGGGGGAGAATGAGCAGTTCTTC.

CDR3 in DNA: TGTGCCACCAGCAGCGGGACAGGGGGGAACACTGAAGCTTTCTTT. Its translation: CATSSGTGGNTEAFF. The V and J genes are TRBV15 and TRBJ1-1; 11 nucleotides align to TRBD1. The germline CDR1 and CDR2 sequences are LNHNV and YYDKDF (reference sequence). The V gene end was trimmed by 3 bases and the J gene end by 1 base; junction bases not matched to a gene: 1. The CDR3 has 15 amino acids.

The chain couples TRBV7-9 to TRBJ2-2; weak D call: TRBD1 (6 bases). The germline V gene encodes CDR1 SEHNR and CDR2 FQNEAQ (reference sequence). The CDR3 extends over 15 amino acids. V lost 5 bases to trimming and J lost 6 bases, with 16 bases between them. CDR3 nucleotide sequence: TGTGCCAGCAGCGTTTCAGGGGCGTATTCCGGGGAGCTGTTTTTT. Translated, it gives CASSVSGAYSGELFF. The full variable domain, in which reference TRBV7-9 and TRBJ2-2 provide the parts outside the CDR3, is DTGVSQNPRHKITKRGQNVTFRCDPISEHNRLYWYRQTLGQGPEFLTYFQNEAQLEKSRLLSDRFSAERPKGSFSTLEIQRTEQGDSAMYLCASSVSGAYSGELFFGEGSRLTVL.